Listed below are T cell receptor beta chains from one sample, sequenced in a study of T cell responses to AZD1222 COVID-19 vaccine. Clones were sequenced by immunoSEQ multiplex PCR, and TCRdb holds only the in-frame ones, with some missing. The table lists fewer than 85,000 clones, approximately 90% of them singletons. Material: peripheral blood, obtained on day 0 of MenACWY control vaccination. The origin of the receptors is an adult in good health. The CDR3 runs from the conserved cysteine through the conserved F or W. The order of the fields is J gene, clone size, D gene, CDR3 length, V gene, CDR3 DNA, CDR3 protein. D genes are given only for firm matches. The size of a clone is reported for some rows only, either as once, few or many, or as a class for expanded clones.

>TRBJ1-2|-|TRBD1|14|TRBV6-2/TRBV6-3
TGTGCCAGCAGCCGGGGACAGGGGACCTATGGCTACACCTTC
CASSRGQGTYGYTF
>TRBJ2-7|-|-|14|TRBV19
TGTGCCAGTAGTCGTTCAGGGTGGACTTACGAGCAGTACTTC
CASSRSGWTYEQYF
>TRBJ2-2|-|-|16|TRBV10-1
TGCGCCAGCAGTGAGTCTAGGGGGGGGTACACCGGGGAGCTGTTTTTT
CASSESRGGYTGELFF
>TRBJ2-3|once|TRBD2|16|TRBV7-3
TGTGCCAGCAGCTTGGGACTAGCGGGGGCGACAGATACGCAGTATTTT
CASSLGLAGATDTQYF
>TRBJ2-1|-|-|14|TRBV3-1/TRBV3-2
TGTGCCAGCAGCCCACTAGAAGGTAACAATGAGCAGTTCTTC
CASSPLEGNNEQFF
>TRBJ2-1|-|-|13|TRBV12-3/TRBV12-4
TGTGCCAGCAGTCCCCAACGAGGCAATGAGCAGTTCTTC
CASSPQRGNEQFF
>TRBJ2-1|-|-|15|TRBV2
TGTGCCAGCAGTGCGGGGGCTGGGTCCTACAATGAGCAGTTCTTC
CASSAGAGSYNEQFF
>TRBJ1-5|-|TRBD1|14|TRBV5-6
TGTGCCAGCAGCTCCAGGGGGTGGGATCAGCCCCAGCATTTT
CASSSRGWDQPQHF
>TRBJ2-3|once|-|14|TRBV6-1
TGTGCCAGCAGTGAAGGACTGCCCCCAGATACGCAGTATTTT
CASSEGLPPDTQYF
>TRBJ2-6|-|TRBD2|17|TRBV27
TGTGCCAGCAGTTGGGACGGGGGGAGCTCTGGGGCCAACGTCCTGACTTTC
CASSWDGGSSGANVLTF
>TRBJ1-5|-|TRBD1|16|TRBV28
TGTGCCAGCAGTCTCAACCCGGGACAGACAAATCAGCCCCAGCATTTT
CASSLNPGQTNQPQHF
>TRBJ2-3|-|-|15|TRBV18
TGTGCCAGCTCACCCGAGTCAGGGCTCACAGATACGCAGTATTTT
CASSPESGLTDTQYF
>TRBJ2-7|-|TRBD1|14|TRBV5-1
TGCGCCAGCAGCAGGACAGGGGACACCTACGAGCAGTACTTC
CASSRTGDTYEQYF
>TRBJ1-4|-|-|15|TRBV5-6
TGTGCCAGCAGCCTATTCAGGGGAGGAGGTGAAAAACTGTTTTTT
CASSLFRGGGEKLFF
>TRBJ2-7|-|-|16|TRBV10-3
TGTGCCATCACCGACAGGAGGGGTGCGGGAACTTACGAGCAGTACTTC
CAITDRRGAGTYEQYF
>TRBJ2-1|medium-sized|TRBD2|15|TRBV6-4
TGTGCCAGCAGTGACTCAACTAGCGGGAGCAATGAGCAGTTCTTC
CASSDSTSGSNEQFF
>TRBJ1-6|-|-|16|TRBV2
TGTGCCAGTGCGGCCACAGGCCGTGGTGGCAATTCACCCCTCCACTTT
CASAATGRGGNSPLHF
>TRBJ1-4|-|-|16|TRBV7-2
TGTGCCAGCAGCCCGAGAGTAGTGACCCCGGGTGAAAAACTGTTTTTT
CASSPRVVTPGEKLFF
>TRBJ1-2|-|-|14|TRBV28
TGTGCCAGCAGTTTATTACAGGCCCACTATGGCTACACCTTC
CASSLLQAHYGYTF
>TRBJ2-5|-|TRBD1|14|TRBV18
TGTGCCAGCTCACCGACAGGGGGCGATGAGACCCAGTACTTC
CASSPTGGDETQYF
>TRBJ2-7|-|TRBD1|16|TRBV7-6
TGTGCCAGCAGCTCCTGGACAGGGGGCACTGACGACGAGCAGTACTTC
CASSSWTGGTDDEQYF
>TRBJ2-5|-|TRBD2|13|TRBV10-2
TGCGCCAGCGGTGCGGGAGTTGTAGAGACCCAGTACTTC
CASGAGVVETQYF
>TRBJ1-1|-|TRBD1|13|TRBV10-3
TGTGCCATCAGGACAGGGGAATTGGCTGAAGCTTTCTTT
CAIRTGELAEAFF
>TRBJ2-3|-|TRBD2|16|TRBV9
TGTGCCAGCAGCGCCGAAGCGGGGGGTTGGGCAGATACGCAGTATTTT
CASSAEAGGWADTQYF
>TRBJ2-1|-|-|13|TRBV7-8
TGTGCCAGCAGCTTAAGCTTTAAGGCTGAGCAGTTCTTC
CASSLSFKAEQFF
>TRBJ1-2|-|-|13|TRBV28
TGTGCCACCTCACTAGCAACTAACTATGGCTACACCTTC
CATSLATNYGYTF
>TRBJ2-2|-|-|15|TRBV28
TGTGCCAGCCTAATTGGGGGCGCGGACACCGGGGAGCTGTTTTTT
CASLIGGADTGELFF
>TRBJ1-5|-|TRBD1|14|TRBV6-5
TGTGCCAGCAGGAAGACAGGGTACAATCAGCCCCAGCATTTT
CASRKTGYNQPQHF
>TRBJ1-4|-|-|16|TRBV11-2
TGTGCCAGCAGCTTATCACCGACAGCCTCAAATGAAAAACTGTTTTTT
CASSLSPTASNEKLFF
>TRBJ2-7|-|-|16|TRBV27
TGTGCCAGCAGTCGTGAGTGGGCCGTGGGGTCCTACGAGCAGTACTTC
CASSREWAVGSYEQYF
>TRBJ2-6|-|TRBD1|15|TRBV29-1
TGCAGCGTCGGGACAGCCAACAGTGGGGCCAACGTCCTGACTTTC
CSVGTANSGANVLTF
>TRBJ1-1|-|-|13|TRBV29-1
TGCAGCGTTGTTGGGTTAGTGAACACTGAAGCTTTCTTT
CSVVGLVNTEAFF
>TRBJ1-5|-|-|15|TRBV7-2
TGTGCCAGCAGCTTTACTGTCAACGACAATCAGCCCCAGCATTTT
CASSFTVNDNQPQHF
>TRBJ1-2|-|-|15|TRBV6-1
TGTGCCAGCAGTGAAGCCGGGACGGCCAACTATGGCTACACCTTC
CASSEAGTANYGYTF
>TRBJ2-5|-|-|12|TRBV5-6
TGTGCCAGCAGCTTTCTCCAAGAGACCCAGTACTTC
CASSFLQETQYF
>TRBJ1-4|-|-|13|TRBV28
TGTGCCAGCACCCCCAGGGTGGAGGAAAAACTGTTTTTT
CASTPRVEEKLFF
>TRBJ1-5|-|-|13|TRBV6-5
TGTGCCAGTAGGATTTCGGGCAATCAGCCCCAGCATTTT
CASRISGNQPQHF
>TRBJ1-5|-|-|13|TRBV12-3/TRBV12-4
TGTGCCAGCAGTTTAACGGAAGATCAGCCCCAGCATTTT
CASSLTEDQPQHF
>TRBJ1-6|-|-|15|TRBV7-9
TGTGCCAGCAGCTTAGACAGGTCGGCTGATTCACCCCTCCACTTT
CASSLDRSADSPLHF
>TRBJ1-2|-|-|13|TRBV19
TGTGCCAGTAGCTTGACAGGTGGCTATGGCTACACCTTC
CASSLTGGYGYTF